Described below is a single T cell receptor (beta chain) sequence and its context. Its specificity is unknown. The sample originates from a study of cytomegalovirus exposure and HLA in healthy donors. Study-wide context: Sequencing of approximately 190 million T cells in an earlier analysis found under 120 million unique TCR beta sequences.

V trimming: 5 bases; J trimming: 7 bases; junction bases outside the gene matches: 4. Looked up from germline, CDR1 is SGHTA and CDR2 is FQGTGA. This CDR3 has 14 residues. Findings of the study overall: In an earlier analysis, productive rearrangement rates for most beta V segments clustered near 87% or 30%. Reportedly, HLA-A and HLA-B alleles of most subjects were accurately predicted from TCR beta. What a later analysis reportedly showed was that an Asian-associated ancestry cluster had fewer N-insertions than the roughly 670-donor mean.

Researchers ran the PCR with 60 Vbeta and 13 Jbeta primers. Measured with immunoSEQ multiplex PCR; TCRdb has only the in-frame clones, and not every one. The table has roughly 170,000 clones, around 77% seen once; the top ten hold 1.5% to 2%. The V and J genes are TRBV7-3 and TRBJ1-6; 8 bases agree with TRBD1. Sequencing used PBMCs. This receptor was identified in a woman aged 25-40 years in good health and CMV-seronegative. The chain's CDR3 is CASSPTGGNSPLHF. For the CDR3, the DNA is TGTGCCAGCAGCCCCACAGGGGGAAATTCACCCCTCCACTTT.